This T cell receptor (beta chain) was obtained from a study of OX40 agonist ivuxolimab in advanced cancers. Here immunoSEQ multiplex PCR was the method, and the copy in TCRdb shows in-frame clones only, minus some. This table has 95,000 to 100,000 clones, around 85% appearing once. CDR1 and CDR2 from the germline V gene are MNHEY and SVGAGI. V was pared by 7 bases and J by 2 bases, with 8 bases of the junction left unmatched. The CDR3 loop spans 14 amino acids. The receptor was derived from an adult with an advanced solid tumor such as melanoma, head and neck, liver or kidney cancer. This sample comprised CD4+ or CD8+ T cells sorted from blood, obtained in a trial of the OX40 agonist ivuxolimab. The chain carries TRBV6-5 and TRBJ2-7, with 7 bases identical to TRBD2. The CDR3, as DNA: TGTGCCAGCACCCCAGGCGGACTAGCCTACGAGCAGTACTTC. This codes for CASTPGGLAYEQYF.